This TCR beta chain was obtained from a study of T cells in localized non-small cell lung cancer. Notes on this clone: Its antigen is unknown.

Trimming took 0 bases from V and 3 from J, leaving 9 bases between them. Germline assignment: CDR1 MGHRA and CDR2 YSYEKL. The CDR3 sequence is 15 residues long. TCRdb's copy holds only in-frame clones and misses some; the assay was immunoSEQ multiplex PCR. Of 15,000 to 17,000 clones in the sample, approximately 87% were seen once. Broader study findings: Within adjacent lung there appeared a median around 60 of the top 100 tumor clones. Longer survival (overall) was linked to higher T cell density in blood. Analysis by sequencing included only one tumor region, so heterogeneity remains possible. It was uninvolved adjacent lung that showed the highest T cell clonality, exceeding tumor.

The chain couples TRBV4-1 to TRBJ1-3, with D perhaps TRBD1 (5 bases). The source is a male donor older than 55 with stage II lung adenocarcinoma. This specimen was peripheral blood mononuclear cells, taken before any cancer treatment. CDR3 in DNA: TGCGCCAGCAGCCAAGATCCAGGGTTTGGAAACACCATATATTTT. It translates to CASSQDPGFGNTIYF.